The source of this TCR beta chain is a study of CD8+ T cells in alopecia areata. Study-wide background: Tofacitinib was taken orally by treated patients, and the dose was 5 to 10 mg twice daily.

Trimming removed 7 bases from V and 2 bases from J, with 5 bases in between. Per the germline V gene, CDR1 is MNHNS and CDR2 is SASEGT. The CDR3 has 11 residues. General study results and limits: Clonality was higher in lesional than normal scalp, especially in alopecia totalis/universalis.

Treatment given: oral pan-JAK inhibitor, 5-10 mg twice daily. Starting from PBMCs, sorting isolated CD4+ and CD8+ T cells. RNA was extracted and reverse transcribed into cDNA as the sequencing template. Sequencing used immunoSEQ multiplex PCR; TCRdb keeps in-frame clones, though not all of them. The data hold 190,000 or so clones, with 58% observed a single time. As for this clone: The antigen remains undetermined.

Source: CD8+ T cells sorted from blood, taken at week 24, from a patient treated with tofacitinib. The TCR originated in a human donor with alopecia areata. The genes are TRBV6-1 and TRBJ1-1; D is unresolved. This chain's CDR3 is CASKENTEAFF. The CDR3 nucleotides are TGTGCCAGCAAAGAAAACACTGAAGCTTTCTTT.